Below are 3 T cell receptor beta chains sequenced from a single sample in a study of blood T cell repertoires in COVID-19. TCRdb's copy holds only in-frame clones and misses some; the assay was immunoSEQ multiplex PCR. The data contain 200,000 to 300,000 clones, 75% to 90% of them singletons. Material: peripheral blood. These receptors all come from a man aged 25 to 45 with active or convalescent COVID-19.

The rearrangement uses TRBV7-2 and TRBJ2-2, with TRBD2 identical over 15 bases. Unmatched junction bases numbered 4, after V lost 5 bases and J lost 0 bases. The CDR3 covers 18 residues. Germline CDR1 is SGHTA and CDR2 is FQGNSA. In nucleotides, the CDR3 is TGTGCCAGCAGCCCGGGACTAGCGGGGGGCCCGAACACCGGGGAGCTGTTTTTT. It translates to CASSPGLAGGPNTGELFF.

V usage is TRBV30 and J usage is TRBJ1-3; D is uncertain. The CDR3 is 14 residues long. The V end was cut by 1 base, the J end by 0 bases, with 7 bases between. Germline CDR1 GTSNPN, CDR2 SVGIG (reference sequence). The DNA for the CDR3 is TGTGCCTGGAGTGCCCGAGTCTCTGGAAACACCATATATTTT. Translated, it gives CAWSARVSGNTIYF.

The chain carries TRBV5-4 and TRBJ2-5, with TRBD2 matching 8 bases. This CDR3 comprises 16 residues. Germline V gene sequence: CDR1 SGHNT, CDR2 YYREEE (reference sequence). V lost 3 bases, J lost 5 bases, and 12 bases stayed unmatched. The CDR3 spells CASSSPVASGLETQYF. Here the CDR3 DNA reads TGTGCCAGCAGCTCCCCTGTGGCTAGCGGGCTCGAGACCCAGTACTTC.